This T cell receptor beta chain was captured in a study of blood T cell repertoires in COVID-19 (dated by TCRdb to about 2020). About the investigation overall: Samples covering the acute and convalescent phases of COVID-19 were provided by collaborators in the United States, Italy and Spain. Subjects who had been exposed to COVID-19, were actively infected with it, or had recovered from it provided the deeply sampled blood TCRbeta repertoires that made up the dataset. The sample metadata nearly always contained a de-identified subject ID, COVID-19 status, age in years and sex. Where HLA class I and class II types were available, the types were taken from metadata supplied by the sample provider, not from assay-based typing. The repertoires were released in a freely available public database meant as a resource for research on the immune response to SARS-CoV-2. Samples were obtained from the ongoing ImmuneRACE study (first 160 participants) and from some 1,300 subjects provided by 6 global collaborators. The material from the prospective study consisted of cDNA or gDNA derived from T cells, B-cell-depleted T cells, or PBMCs.

Via the germline V gene, CDR1 is MGHDK and CDR2 SYGVNS. V is cut by 5 bases and J by 0 bases, and the space between the germline ends is 2 bases. From the cysteine up to the phenylalanine, the CDR3 has a length of 11 residues. Just CDR3 DNA is preserved here, 33 bases in frame from base 1. The immunoSEQ Assay, a bias-controlled multiplex PCR, was used to amplify TCRbeta CDR3 regions from genomic DNA. In the original analysis: Nucleated cell counts per sample were estimated from amplification of reference gene primers within the assay. Sequence reads were collapsed and filtered to measure the absolute abundance of every unique TCRbeta CDR3 rearrangement. Productive Simpson clonality was computed per sample as the square root of Simpson's diversity index over productive rearrangements. TCRdb took over this immuneACCESS table, retaining in-frame rearrangements with V and J assigned. Such tables are incomplete; in checked studies, under half of the missing clones stem from an unresolved V gene, and the remainder is unexplained. D and trimming were read from the DNA, whereas the V and J calls and clone size are those reported in that table. The sample has fewer than 300,000 clones on record, about 90% of them singletons. Approximately 12% of the sample is held by the ten biggest clonotypes.

One collaborating source in Seattle enrolled patients while the patients were actively infected and followed the patients over time throughout the course of disease. Each collaborating institution followed its own protocols to collect whole blood in K2EDTA tubes. Collaborator samples were shipped for TCRbeta analysis as frozen whole blood, isolated PBMCs, or DNA extracted from either sample type. With regard to this clone: It lacks a known antigen. The input lacks base qualities; no much larger clone sits a single base away.

General findings and caveats noted by the study authors: The amount of clinical and demographic metadata varied by source and participant and was provided uncurated.

The chain uses TRBV25-1 and TRBJ2-7, with the D gene not clear enough to name. Material for sequencing was peripheral blood. This TCR came from a woman aged 25 to 39 with COVID-19, enrolled during active disease. The nucleotide sequence reads as follows: TGTGCCAGCAGTTACTCCTACGAGCAGTACTTC. Its coded protein is CASSYSYEQYF.